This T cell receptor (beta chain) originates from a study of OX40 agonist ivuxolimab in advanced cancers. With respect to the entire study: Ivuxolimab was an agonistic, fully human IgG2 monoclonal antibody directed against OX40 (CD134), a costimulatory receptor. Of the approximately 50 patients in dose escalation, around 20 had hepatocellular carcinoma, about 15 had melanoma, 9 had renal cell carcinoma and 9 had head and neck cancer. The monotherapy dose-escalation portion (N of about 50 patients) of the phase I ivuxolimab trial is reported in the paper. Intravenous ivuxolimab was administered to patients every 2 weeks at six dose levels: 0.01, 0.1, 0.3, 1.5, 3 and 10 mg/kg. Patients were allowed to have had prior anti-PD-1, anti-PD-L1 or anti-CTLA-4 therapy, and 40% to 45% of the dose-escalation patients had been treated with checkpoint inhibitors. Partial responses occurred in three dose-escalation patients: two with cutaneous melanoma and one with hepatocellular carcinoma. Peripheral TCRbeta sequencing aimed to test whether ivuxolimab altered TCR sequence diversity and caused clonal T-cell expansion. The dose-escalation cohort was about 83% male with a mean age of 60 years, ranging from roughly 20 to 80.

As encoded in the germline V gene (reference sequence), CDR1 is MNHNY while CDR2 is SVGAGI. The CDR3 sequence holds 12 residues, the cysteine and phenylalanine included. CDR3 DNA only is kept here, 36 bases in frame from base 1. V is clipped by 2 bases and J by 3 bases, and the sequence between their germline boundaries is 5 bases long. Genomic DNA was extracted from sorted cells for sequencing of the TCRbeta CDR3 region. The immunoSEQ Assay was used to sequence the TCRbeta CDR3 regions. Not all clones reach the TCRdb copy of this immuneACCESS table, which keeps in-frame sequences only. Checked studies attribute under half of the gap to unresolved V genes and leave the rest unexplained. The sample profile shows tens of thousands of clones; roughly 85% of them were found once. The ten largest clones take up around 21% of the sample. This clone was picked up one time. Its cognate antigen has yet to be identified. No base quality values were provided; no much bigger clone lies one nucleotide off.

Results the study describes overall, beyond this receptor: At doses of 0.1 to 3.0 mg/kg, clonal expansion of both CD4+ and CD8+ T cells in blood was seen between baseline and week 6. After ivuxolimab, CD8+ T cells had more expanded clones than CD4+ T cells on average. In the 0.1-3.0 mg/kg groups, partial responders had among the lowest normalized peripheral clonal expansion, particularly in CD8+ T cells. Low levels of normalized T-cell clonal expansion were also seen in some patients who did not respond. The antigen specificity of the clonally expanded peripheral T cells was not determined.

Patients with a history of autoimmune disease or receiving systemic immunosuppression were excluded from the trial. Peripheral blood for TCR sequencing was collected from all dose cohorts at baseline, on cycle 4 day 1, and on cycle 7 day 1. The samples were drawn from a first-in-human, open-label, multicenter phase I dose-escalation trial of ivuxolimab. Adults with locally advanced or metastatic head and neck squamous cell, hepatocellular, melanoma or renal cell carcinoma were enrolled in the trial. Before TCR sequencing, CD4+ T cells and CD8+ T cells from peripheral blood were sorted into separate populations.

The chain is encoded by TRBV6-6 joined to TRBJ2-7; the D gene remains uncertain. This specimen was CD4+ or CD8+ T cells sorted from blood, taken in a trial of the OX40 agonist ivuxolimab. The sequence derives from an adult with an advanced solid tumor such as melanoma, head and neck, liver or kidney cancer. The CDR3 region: CASSYGYYEQYF. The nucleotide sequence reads TGTGCCAGCAGTTACGGCTACTACGAGCAGTACTTC.